What follows are 9 T cell receptor beta chains derived from one specimen sequenced in a study of cytomegalovirus exposure and HLA in healthy donors. PCR used 60 Vbeta primers and 13 Jbeta primers. Produced via immunoSEQ multiplex PCR; TCRdb's table is partial and in-frame only. The sample includes approximately 170,000 clones, 75% to 90% of them seen just once. Sample: PBMCs. The receptors derive from a human donor in good health.

V gene TRBV5-6 combines with J gene TRBJ2-7, with D perhaps matching TRBD1 (6 bases). The CDR3 has 15 amino acids. Trimming removed 4 bases from V and 0 bases from J, with 14 bases in between. The germline V gene has CDR1 SGHDT and CDR2 YYEEEE. The CDR3 loop reads CASSGAGVSSYEQYF. CDR3 DNA sequence: TGTGCCAGCAGCGGGGCAGGGGTTTCCTCCTACGAGCAGTACTTC.

V gene TRBV7-9 combines with J gene TRBJ1-6, with D possibly being TRBD1 (6 bases). CDR3 length equals 15 residues. The V gene's germline CDR1 is SEHNR and CDR2 FQNEAQ (reference sequence). The V gene lost 6 bases and the J gene lost 7 bases, with 16 bases spanning the gap. The CDR3 here is CASRSNRELNSPLHF. The CDR3 DNA reads TGTGCCAGCAGATCAAACAGGGAACTGAATTCACCCCTCCACTTT.

The chain has TRBV10-3 and TRBJ2-6; D gene uncertain. CDR3 length equals 14 residues. Per germline, CDR1 ENHRY and CDR2 SYGVKD. Trimming removed 3 bases from V and 0 bases from J, with 3 bases in between. The CDR3 bases are TGTGCCATCAGTGACCACTCTGGGGCCAACGTCCTGACTTTC. This sequence encodes CAISDHSGANVLTF.

V gene TRBV28 combines with J gene TRBJ1-5; 8 bases map to TRBD1. Per germline, CDR1 MDHEN and CDR2 SYDVKM. The CDR3 is made up of 14 amino acids. V dropped 10 bases and J dropped 5; count of bases not matched to a gene: 10. DNA for the CDR3: TGTGCCACCAAGAGGACAGGGCAATATCAGCCCCAGCATTTT. Translating it yields CATKRTGQYQPQHF.

This clone has only one observation. This chain connects TRBV11-3 to TRBJ2-5, with 7 bases aligning to TRBD1. This CDR3 has 14 amino acids. The V gene end was trimmed by 1 base and the J gene end by 4 bases; junction bases not matched to a gene: 3. Germline CDR1 SGHNT, CDR2 YENEEA. The CDR3 loop reads CASSLGQGRETQYF. The CDR3 coding sequence is TGTGCCAGCAGCTTAGGACAGGGCCGAGAGACCCAGTACTTC.

The chain employs TRBV7-9 and TRBJ1-1; D is possibly TRBD1 (5 bases). The CDR3 is 12 amino acids. Trimming pared 5 bases from V and 6 bases from J, leaving 10 bases between. Looked up from germline, CDR1 is SEHNR and CDR2 is FQNEAQ (reference sequence). The CDR3 DNA reads TGTGCCAGCAGCACGGCGGGGGCTGAAGCTTTCTTT. The encoded protein is CASSTAGAEAFF.

J is TRBJ1-1 and V is TRBV11-1; D may be TRBD1 (6 bases). The V gene lost 8 bases and the J gene lost 1 base, with 11 bases spanning the gap. The CDR3 contains 13 residues. Looked up from germline, CDR1 is SGHAT and CDR2 is FQDESV (reference sequence). The CDR3 DNA is TGTGCCAGCCGGGGACAAACGAACACTGAAGCTTTCTTT. Translated: CASRGQTNTEAFF.

The chain couples TRBV4-3 to TRBJ1-4, with 9 bases fitting TRBD1. V lost 3 bases and J lost 8; bases outside the gene matches: 16. The germline CDR1 and CDR2 sequences are LGHNA and YSLEER. The CDR3 spans 18 residues. CDR3 sequence reads: CASSQLSGTGRFLEKLFF. The DNA for the CDR3 is TGCGCCAGCAGCCAGTTATCCGGGACAGGGAGGTTTTTGGAAAAACTGTTTTTT.

The chain employs TRBV2 and TRBJ2-5, with TRBD2 identical over 7 bases. Unmatched junction bases numbered 11, after V lost 8 bases and J lost 2 bases. CDR1 SNHLY and CDR2 FYNNEI come from the germline V gene. The CDR3 runs 15 residues. The CDR3, as DNA: TGTGCCAGCTGCATGTTGGGGGGGATACAAGAGACCCAGTACTTC. It codes for CASCMLGGIQETQYF.